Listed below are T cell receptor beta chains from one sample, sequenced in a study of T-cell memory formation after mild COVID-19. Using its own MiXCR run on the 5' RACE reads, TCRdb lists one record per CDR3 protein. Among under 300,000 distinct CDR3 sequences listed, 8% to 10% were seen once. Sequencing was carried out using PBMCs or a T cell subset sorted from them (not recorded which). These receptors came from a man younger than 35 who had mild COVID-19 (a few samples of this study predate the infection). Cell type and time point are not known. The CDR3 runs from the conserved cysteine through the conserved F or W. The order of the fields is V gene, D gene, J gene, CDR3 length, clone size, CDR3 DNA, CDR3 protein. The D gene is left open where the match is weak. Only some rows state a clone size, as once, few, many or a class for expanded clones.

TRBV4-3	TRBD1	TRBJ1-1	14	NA	TGCGCCAGCAGCCCCGGACAGGGTGGATTGGTGGCTTTCTTT	CASSPGQGGLVAFF
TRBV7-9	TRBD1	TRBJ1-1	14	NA	TGTGCCAGCAGCTCCCCGGCAGGGGGGGACCCAGCTTTCTTT	CASSSPAGGDPAFF
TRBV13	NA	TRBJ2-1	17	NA	TGTGCCAGCAGCAACGCGAGGGACTTTAGCTCCTACAATGAGCAGTTCTTC	CASSNARDFSSYNEQFF
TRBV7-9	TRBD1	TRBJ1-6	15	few	TGTGCCAGCAGCACCAGACAGGGGGCTAATTCACCCCTCCACTTT	CASSTRQGANSPLHF
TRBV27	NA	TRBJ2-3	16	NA	TGTGCCAGCAGTTTAGCTAAGGGGAGTATCACAGATACGCAGTATTTT	CASSLAKGSITDTQYF
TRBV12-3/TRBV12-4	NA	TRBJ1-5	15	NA	TGTGCCAGCAGTTTAGGGTTCAGGAGCAATCAGCCCCAGCATTTT	CASSLGFRSNQPQHF
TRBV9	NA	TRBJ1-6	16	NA	TGTGCCAGCAGCACGCACCCGGGTCCTTATAATTCACCCCTCCACTTT	CASSTHPGPYNSPLHF
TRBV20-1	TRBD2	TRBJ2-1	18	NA	TGCAGTGCTGGAGCCAGAATAGGGCGGGGGGGCCCGAGGAATGAGCAGTTCTTC	CSAGARIGRGGPRNEQFF
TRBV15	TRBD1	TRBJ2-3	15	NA	TGTGCCACAGACCGGGACAGGGGAGGTACAGATACGCAGTATTTT	CATDRDRGGTDTQYF
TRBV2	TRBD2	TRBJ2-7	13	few	TGTGCCAGCAGTGACGGGGGGTCGTACGAGCAGTACTTC	CASSDGGSYEQYF
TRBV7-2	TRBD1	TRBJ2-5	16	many	TGTGCCAGCAGCTTAGTTCCGGACAGGGGTCGGGAGACCCAGTACTTC	CASSLVPDRGRETQYF
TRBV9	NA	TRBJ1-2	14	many	TGTGCCAGCAGCGTACGGGACACAAACTATGGCTACACCTTC	CASSVRDTNYGYTF
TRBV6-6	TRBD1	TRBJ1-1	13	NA	TGTGCCGGCGGACAGGACCTACGAGCTGAAGCTTTCTTT	CAGGQDLRAEAFF
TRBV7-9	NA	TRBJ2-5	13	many	TGTGCCGGCTCGGGGCAGTCGCGAGAGACCCAGTACTTC	CAGSGQSRETQYF
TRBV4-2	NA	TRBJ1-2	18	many	TGTGCCAGCAGCCCAGACCACCACAGGGCGCCGGGTAACTATGGCTACACCTTC	CASSPDHHRAPGNYGYTF
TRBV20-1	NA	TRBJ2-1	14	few	TGCAGTGCTAGCTCCGGGGGCGACCGCAATGAGCAGTTCTTC	CSASSGGDRNEQFF
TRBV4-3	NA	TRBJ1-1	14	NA	TGCGCCAGCAGCCCCTCAACTGGGGGGGGTGAAGCTTTCTTT	CASSPSTGGGEAFF
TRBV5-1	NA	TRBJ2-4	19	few	TGCGCCAGCAGCTTGGGAGCTAGTCCATCTATATTAGCCAAAAACATTCAGTACTTC	CASSLGASPSILAKNIQYF
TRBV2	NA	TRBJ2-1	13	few	TGTGCCAGCCAGGGAACGTCCTACAATGAGCAGTTCTTC	CASQGTSYNEQFF
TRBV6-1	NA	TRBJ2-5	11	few	TGTGCCAGCAGTTGGGAAGAGACCCAGTACTTC	CASSWEETQYF
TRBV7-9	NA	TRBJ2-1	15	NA	TGTGCCAGCAGCTTAGTGGTTAGCGGAACCAATGAGCAGTTCTTC	CASSLVVSGTNEQFF
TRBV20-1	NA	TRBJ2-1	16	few	TGCAGTGCCTTCTCCAGGGAAGGTTCTTCCTACAATGAGCAGTTCTTC	CSAFSREGSSYNEQFF
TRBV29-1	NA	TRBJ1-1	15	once	TGCAGCGTTCCCCGCGAGGGTAGTGAGGGAGGTGAAGCTTTCTTT	CSVPREGSEGGEAFF
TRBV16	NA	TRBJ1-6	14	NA	TGTGCCAGCAGCCCGCAAGGAGGAAATTCACCCCTCCACTTT	CASSPQGGNSPLHF
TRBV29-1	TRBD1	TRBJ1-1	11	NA	TGCAGCGTTGTTCAGGGGGCCTGGGCTTTCTTT	CSVVQGAWAFF
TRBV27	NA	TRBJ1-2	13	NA	TGTGCCAGCAGTTTCACAGGGTCCTATGGCTACACCTTC	CASSFTGSYGYTF
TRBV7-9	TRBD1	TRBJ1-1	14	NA	TGTGCCAGCAGCTTAGTTGAGGGGGCGACTGAAGCTTTCTTT	CASSLVEGATEAFF
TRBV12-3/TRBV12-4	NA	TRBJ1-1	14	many	TGTGCCAGCAGTTTAGACCATACATTCACTGAAGCTTTCTTT	CASSLDHTFTEAFF
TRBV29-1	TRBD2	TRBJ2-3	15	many	TGCAGCGTTGACGTCGGGAGGGGAGAGACAGATACGCAGTATTTT	CSVDVGRGETDTQYF
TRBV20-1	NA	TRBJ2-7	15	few	TGCAGTGCAGGTCCATGGGGACTTCTGACGGGCGAGCAGTACTTC	CSAGPWGLLTGEQYF
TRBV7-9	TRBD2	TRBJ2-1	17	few	TGTGCCAGCAGCTTCGCGGGTTTAGCGGGGGTCTACAATGAGCAGTTCTTC	CASSFAGLAGVYNEQFF
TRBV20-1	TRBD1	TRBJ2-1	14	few	TGCAGTGCTAGAGGGACAGGGTGGGGGAATGAGCAGTTCTTC	CSARGTGWGNEQFF
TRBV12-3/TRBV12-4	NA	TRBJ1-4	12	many	TGTGCCAGCAGTCTTAGGGGGGAAAAACTGTTTTTT	CASSLRGEKLFF
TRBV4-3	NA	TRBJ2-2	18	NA	TGCGCCAGCAGCCAAGACTCATACAGGGTCATGAACACCGGGGAGCTGTTTTTT	CASSQDSYRVMNTGELFF
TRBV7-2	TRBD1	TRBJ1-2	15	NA	TGTGCCAGCAGCAACTCAGGGGGCTTCAGCTATGGCTACACCTTC	CASSNSGGFSYGYTF
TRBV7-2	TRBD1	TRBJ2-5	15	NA	TGTGCCAGCAGCTTGGGGACAGCCCTCCAAGAGACCCAGTACTTC	CASSLGTALQETQYF
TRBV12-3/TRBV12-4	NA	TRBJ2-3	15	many	TGTGCCAGCAGTTTCAGTCGGCTTCTGGCAGATACGCAGTATTTT	CASSFSRLLADTQYF
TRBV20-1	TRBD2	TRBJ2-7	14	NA	TGCAGTGCTAGAGATTCCCGGGGGGGATACGAGCAGTACTTC	CSARDSRGGYEQYF
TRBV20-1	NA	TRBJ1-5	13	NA	TGCAGTGCTTCACAGGGAAGGAATCAGCCCCAGCATTTT	CSASQGRNQPQHF
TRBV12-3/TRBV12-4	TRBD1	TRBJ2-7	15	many	TGTGCCAGCAGCCCCCGGACAGGGAAAATGGACGAGCAGTACTTC	CASSPRTGKMDEQYF
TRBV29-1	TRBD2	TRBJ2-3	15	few	TGCAGCGTGACTAGCGGGTCCTCTAGCACAGATACGCAGTATTTT	CSVTSGSSSTDTQYF
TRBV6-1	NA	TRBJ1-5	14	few	TGTGCCAGCGGCAATAATCCAAAAAATCAGCCCCAGCATTTT	CASGNNPKNQPQHF
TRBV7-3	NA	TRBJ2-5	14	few	TGTGCCAGCAGCTTAACACCAGGGGTCGAGACCCAGTACTTC	CASSLTPGVETQYF
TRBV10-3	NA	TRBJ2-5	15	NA	TGTGCCATCAGCAACCGGGACTCCCCCCAGGAGACCCAGTACTTC	CAISNRDSPQETQYF
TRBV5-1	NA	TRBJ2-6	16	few	TGCGCCAGCAGCTTGGATGGTCCCTCTGGGGCCAACGTCCTGACTTTC	CASSLDGPSGANVLTF
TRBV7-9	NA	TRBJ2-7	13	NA	TGTGCCAGCAGCCAAGTGGGCCCAGGGGAGCAGTACTTC	CASSQVGPGEQYF
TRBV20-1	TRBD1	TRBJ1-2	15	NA	TGCAGTGCTAGAGATCGGGCAGGGGGGTCGTACGGCTACACCTTC	CSARDRAGGSYGYTF
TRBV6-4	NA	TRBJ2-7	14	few	TGTGCCAGCAGTGACTGGCCGAGGGGAGCGGAGCAGTACTTC	CASSDWPRGAEQYF
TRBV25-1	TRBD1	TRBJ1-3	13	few	TGTGCCAGCAGGCGACAGGGTGGAAACACCATATATTTT	CASRRQGGNTIYF
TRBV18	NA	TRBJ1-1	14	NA	TGTGCCAGCTCAATAGGGGTTGGGAACACTGAAGCTTTCTTT	CASSIGVGNTEAFF
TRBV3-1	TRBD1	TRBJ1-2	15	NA	TGTGCCAGCAGCCCATTCCCTGACAGGGCTGACGGCTACACCTTC	CASSPFPDRADGYTF
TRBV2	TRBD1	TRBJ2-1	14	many	TGTGCCAGCAGTGGGACAGGGACCCCCAATGAGCAGTTCTTC	CASSGTGTPNEQFF
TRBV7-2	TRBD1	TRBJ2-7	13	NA	TGTGCCAGCAGCGTGGACAGGGAGTACGAGCAGTACTTC	CASSVDREYEQYF
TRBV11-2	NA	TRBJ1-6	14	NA	TGTGCCAGCAGCTCACAGGTCTATAATTCACCCCTCCACTTT	CASSSQVYNSPLHF
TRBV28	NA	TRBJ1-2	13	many	TGTGCCAGCAGTTTAGGGAGGGGCTATGGCTACACCTTC	CASSLGRGYGYTF